This TCR beta chain is from a study of cytomegalovirus exposure and HLA in healthy donors. Across the study: About 80 million unique TCRs from HLA-typed donors were held in an early data release. Whole-study findings and limits: Most TCRs appeared rarely, but some public TCRs recurred in many donors. For most TCR beta V segments, an earlier analysis put the productive rate at about 90% or about 30% of the time. According to a later analysis, donors in an Asian-associated ancestry cluster reportedly had fewer N-insertions than the 666-donor mean.

Use of 60 Vbeta and 13 Jbeta primers characterized the PCR. Assay used: immunoSEQ multiplex PCR; TCRdb lists only in-frame clones, some missing. The data show some 140,000 clones, roughly 70% seen once. Comments on this clone: Its antigen remains unknown.

This clonotype was obtained from a man aged 35-49 years in good health and CMV-seronegative. The sequenced material came from PBMCs.

This chain's CDR3 is CASSTTTGNEQFF. In DNA, the CDR3 is TGCGCCAGCAGTACCACGACCGGGAATGAGCAGTTCTTC. The chain uses TRBV5-1 and TRBJ2-1; D gene unclear. The V gene's germline CDR1 is SGHRS and CDR2 YFSETQ. The CDR3 sequence is 13 residues long. Trimming cost V 5 bases and J 7 bases, with 13 bases left between them.